Following are 3 T cell receptor beta chains from one sample sequenced in a study of T-cell memory formation after mild COVID-19. MiXCR, applied by TCRdb to the 5' RACE reads, yields one record per CDR3 protein. The sample comprises about 560,000 distinct CDR3 sequences, about a fifth of which are singletons, and around 9.2% rests with the top ten. Sequenced input: PBMCs or a T cell subset sorted from them (not recorded which). These receptors all come from an adult woman who had mild COVID-19 (a few samples of this study predate the infection). Cell type and time point are not known.

This clonotype was picked up a small number of times. V gene TRBV20-1 combines with J gene TRBJ2-1; 8 nucleotides align to TRBD1. The CDR3 is 16 residues long. Per the germline V gene, CDR1 is DFQATT and CDR2 is SNEGSKA (reference sequence). The junction had 9 bases not matched to a gene; V was cut back by 3 bases and J by 2 bases. CDR3 protein: CSARKYGQGPYNEQFF. The CDR3 DNA sequence: TGCAGTGCTAGGAAGTACGGACAGGGACCCTACAATGAGCAGTTCTTC.

This clonotype has just a few counts. The rearrangement joins TRBV5-6 to TRBJ1-5; D gene ambiguous. This CDR3 contains 12 residues. Germline assignment: CDR1 SGHDT and CDR2 YYEEEE. The V end lost 6 bases, the J end lost 3 bases, and 7 bases lay between the germline ends. The CDR3 protein is CASNRNNQPQHF. Written as DNA, the CDR3 is TGTGCCAGCAACAGAAACAATCAGCCCCAGCATTTT.

The rearrangement links TRBV5-5 to TRBJ1-1; D is unresolved. CDR3 length: 15 amino acids. In germline, CDR1 is SGHKS, CDR2 YYEKEE (reference sequence). Trimming stripped 0 bases from V and 2 bases from J, with 11 bases between. In nucleotides, the CDR3 is TGTGCCAGCAGCTTGGATCCAAGTAGTAACACTGAAGCTTTCTTT. It codes for CASSLDPSSNTEAFF.